Presented here are 28 T cell receptor beta chains from one specimen sequenced in a study of blood T cell repertoires in COVID-19. The table came from immunoSEQ multiplex PCR; TCRdb's copy has only in-frame clones and leaves some out. Of more than 85,000 clones listed, around 84% are singletons. The sample was peripheral blood. The receptors come from a woman older than 75 with acute or convalescent COVID-19.

The gene calls are TRBV5-5 and TRBJ1-6, with D perhaps TRBD1 (5 bases). V lost 4 bases to trimming and J lost 0 bases, with 14 bases between them. The CDR3 loop spans 17 amino acids. Germline assignment: CDR1 SGHKS and CDR2 YYEKEE (reference sequence). The CDR3 is CASSDRDSSSYNSPLHF. The DNA for the CDR3 is TGTGCCAGCAGCGATCGGGACTCGAGCTCCTATAATTCACCCCTCCACTTT.

This rearrangement joins TRBV29-1 to TRBJ2-1; tentatively, D is TRBD2 (6 bases). Trimming removed 1 base from V and 4 bases from J, with 14 bases in between. Germline lookup yields CDR1 SQVTM and CDR2 ANQGSEA. The CDR3 is 15 residues long. The CDR3 sequence is CSVEVRLVQYNEQFF. CDR3 DNA: TGCAGCGTTGAAGTCCGACTAGTCCAATACAATGAGCAGTTCTTC.

This rearrangement joins TRBV12-3 or TRBV12-4 to TRBJ2-3; a possible D gene is TRBD2 (6 bases). V was cut by 7 bases and J by 5 bases, with 13 bases left in between. The CDR3 runs to 13 residues. CDR3 sequence: CASTWAGIDTQYF. In nucleotides, the CDR3 is TGTGCCAGCACCTGGGCGGGAATAGATACGCAGTATTTT.

The V call is TRBV10-3, the J call TRBJ2-7; 16 bases match TRBD2. V was pared by 7 bases and J by 1 base, with 4 bases of the junction left unmatched. CDR3 length: 16 amino acids. Germline assignment: CDR1 ENHRY and CDR2 SYGVKD. The CDR3 DNA follows: TGTGCCATCAAGGGGACTAGCGGGAGGGAGTCCTACGAGCAGTACTTC. Translated, it gives CAIKGTSGRESYEQYF.

V gene TRBV2 combines with J gene TRBJ2-1, with D possibly being TRBD1 (6 bases). The CDR3 length is 14 residues. Looked up from germline, CDR1 is SNHLY and CDR2 is FYNNEI. Trimming took off 4 bases at V and 6 bases at J, with 13 bases between the two ends. This CDR3 is CASSAFRGTNEQFF. CDR3 nucleotides: TGTGCCAGCAGTGCGTTTAGGGGGACCAATGAGCAGTTCTTC.

The chain carries TRBV6-1 and TRBJ2-2, with D possibly being TRBD2 (6 bases). The V end was cut by 4 bases, the J end by 4 bases, with 19 bases between. The CDR3 has 17 residues. The germline V gene encodes CDR1 MNHNS and CDR2 SASEGT. The CDR3 DNA sequence: TGTGCCAGCAGTGGGAGGGGAAGAGGTTTGGGCACCGGGGAGCTGTTTTTT. It encodes CASSGRGRGLGTGELFF.

The rearrangement uses TRBV6-2 or TRBV6-3 and TRBJ1-5, with 7 bases lining up with TRBD1. The length of the CDR3 is 15 residues. Unmatched junction bases numbered 8, after V lost 4 bases and J lost 5 bases. In germline, CDR1 is MNHEY, CDR2 SVGEGT. CDR3 coding DNA: TGTGCCAGCAGTTCTCCCGGGACAGTGGATCAGCCCCAGCATTTT. Translated: CASSSPGTVDQPQHF.

The chain employs TRBV12-3 or TRBV12-4 and TRBJ2-2; 7 positions match TRBD2. V lost 4 bases, J lost 6 bases, and 2 bases stayed unmatched. This CDR3 has 13 residues. CDR3: CASSSREAGELFF. The DNA of the CDR3 is TGTGCCAGCAGTTCTCGGGAGGCCGGGGAGCTGTTTTTT.

J is TRBJ2-1 and V is TRBV18; 10 bases agree with TRBD2. V trimming: 6 bases; J trimming: 5 bases; junction bases outside the gene matches: 7. This CDR3 region has 15 residues. CDR1 KGHSH and CDR2 LQKENI come from the germline V gene. Here the CDR3 DNA reads TGTGCCAGCTCGATACTAGCGGGACAGAACAATGAGCAGTTCTTC. This sequence encodes CASSILAGQNNEQFF.

In the case of this clone: Its ends do not fully match the called genes, so a read error is possible. The CDR3 is CATSRAGGKSNPPLHF. CDR3 bases: TGTGCCACCAGCAGAGCCGGGGGGAAGAGTAATCCACCCCTCCACTTT. The V gene is TRBV15, the J gene TRBJ1-6, with D perhaps matching TRBD1 (5 bases). Germline values: CDR1 LNHNV, CDR2 YYDKDF (reference sequence). This CDR3 comprises 16 residues.

As DNA, the CDR3 is TGTGCCAGCAGCTACGACAGGAACGGGCGAAAGTACTTC. It encodes CASSYDRNGRKYF. The rearrangement links TRBV7-2 to TRBJ2-4; D is perhaps TRBD1 (6 bases). Germline V gene data show CDR1 as SGHTA and CDR2 as FQGNSA. The length of the CDR3 is 13 residues. Between the trimmed V and J ends, which lost 4 bases and 14 bases, there was a span of 18 bases.

This clone was picked up one time. The chain couples TRBV29-1 to TRBJ2-1, with TRBD2 matching 11 bases. The CDR3 totals 14 residues. CDR1 is SQVTM, CDR2 ANQGSEA, per germline. With 2 bases clipped from V and 8 bases from J, the junction kept 5 bases outside the gene matches. The CDR3 is CSVELAGGRDEQFF. Here the CDR3 DNA reads TGCAGCGTTGAATTAGCGGGAGGGCGTGATGAGCAGTTCTTC.

CDR3 sequence (DNA): TGTGCCAGTAGTCACGAGGCTCAAGGTCAGCCCCAGCATTTT. It is translated as CASSHEAQGQPQHF. The gene calls are TRBV19 and TRBJ1-5; no clear D gene. CDR1 and CDR2 from the germline V gene are LNHDA and SQIVND (reference sequence). The ends were cut back, 5 bases at V and 6 bases at J, with 14 bases in the middle. This CDR3 contains 14 residues.

The chain uses TRBV29-1 and TRBJ2-7; 8 bases are shared with TRBD1. Germline V CDR1 and CDR2: SQVTM, ANQGSEA. This CDR3 has 17 amino acids. Unmatched junction bases numbered 19, after V lost 5 bases and J lost 4 bases. The CDR3 nucleotides are TGCAGCGTTCTCACTTTTGACAGGGGCCGAAACTTTTACGAGCAGTACGTC. It codes for CSVLTFDRGRNFYEQYV.

The chain has TRBV2 and TRBJ2-1, with 9 bases matching TRBD2. The CDR3 runs to 17 residues. Germline values: CDR1 SNHLY, CDR2 FYNNEI. After removal of 4 bases from V and 12 bases from J, the junction contained 19 bases not matched to a gene. The CDR3 coding sequence is TGTGCCAGCAGTGGGCTGCCTCCCAGCGGGAGGCGGGAGGGGCAGTTCTTC. Protein product: CASSGLPPSGRREGQFF.

This chain connects TRBV9 to TRBJ1-3, with 8 nucleotides matching TRBD1. J lost 8 bases, V lost 3 bases, and 13 bases had no gene match. Looked up from germline, CDR1 is SGDLS and CDR2 is YYNGEE. CDR3 size: 16 residues. The CDR3 spells CASSAEGTGIADTIYF. CDR3 bases: TGTGCCAGCAGCGCCGAGGGGACAGGTATAGCAGACACCATATATTTT.

The chain combines TRBV6-5 with TRBJ1-2, with TRBD1 as a possible D gene (5 bases). CDR1 and CDR2 from the germline V gene are MNHEY and SVGAGI. The CDR3 has 13 residues. Trimming stripped 6 bases from V and 4 bases from J, with 12 bases between. In DNA, the CDR3 is TGTGCCAGCAGCGGGGGAAATTTCTATGGCTACACCTTC. This encodes CASSGGNFYGYTF.

V gene TRBV4-1 combines with J gene TRBJ2-5, with TRBD2 matching 12 bases. Germline V CDR1 and CDR2: MGHRA, YSYEKL. With 1 base clipped from V and 4 bases from J, the junction kept 7 bases outside the gene matches. This CDR3 spans 17 amino acids. CDR3 residues: CASSQGLAGGPLETQYF. The DNA for the CDR3 is TGCGCCAGCAGCCAAGGGCTAGCGGGAGGGCCTCTAGAGACCCAGTACTTC.

The rearrangement uses TRBV29-1 and TRBJ1-2; D call uncertain. This CDR3 is built from 12 residues. V was clipped by 7 bases and J by 4 bases, with 13 bases between them. Germline CDR1 SQVTM, CDR2 ANQGSEA. The CDR3 nucleotides read TGCAGCGCGTCGCAGGCCGCCTATGGCTACACCTTC. Its translation is CSASQAAYGYTF. Using reference TRBV29-1 and TRBJ1-2 for the parts outside the CDR3, the full variable domain is SAVISQKPSRDICQRGTSLTIQCQVDSQVTMMFWYRQQPGQSLTLIATANQGSEATYESGFVIDKFPISRPNLTFSTLTVSNMSPEDSSIYLCSASQAAYGYTFGSGTRLTVV.

The rearrangement uses TRBV18 and TRBJ1-1; no firm D call. The CDR3 length is 13 residues. Germline V lookup: CDR1 KGHSH, CDR2 LQKENI. Trimming pared 3 bases from V and 2 bases from J, leaving 7 bases between. The CDR3 loop is CASSPSENTEAFF. CDR3 in DNA: TGTGCCAGCTCACCGTCAGAAAACACTGAAGCTTTCTTT.

This clone was detected only a few times. The CDR3 does not close with the conserved phenylalanine or tryptophan, likely indicating a read error. The DNA is left out, because the CDR3 cannot be placed on it with certainty; the CDR3 is given as TCRdb lists it. The rearrangement uses TRBV12-5 and TRBJ2-7; the table assigns TRBD1, which was not confirmed against the DNA. The CDR3 length equals 8 residues, ends included. From germline, CDR1 is LGHNT and CDR2 FRNRAP. This chain's CDR3 is CASGLGGN.

This sequence joins TRBV13 and TRBJ1-6, with a possible D match to TRBD1 (5 bases). The CDR3 totals 16 residues. The ends were cut back, 2 bases at V and 0 bases at J, with 8 bases in the middle. Germline V gene sequence: CDR1 PRHDT, CDR2 FYEKMQ (reference sequence). The CDR3 DNA reads as TGTGCCAGCAGCTTACATCAGGGCTCCTATAATTCACCCCTCCACTTT. Translated, it gives CASSLHQGSYNSPLHF.

The rearrangement uses TRBV7-2 and TRBJ2-5, with 7 bases aligning to TRBD1. Germline CDR1 is SGHTA and CDR2 is FQGNSA. Trimming at V came to 5 bases and at J to 4 bases, leaving 7 bases not matched to a gene. This CDR3 has 14 amino acids. The CDR3 nucleotides are TGTGCCAGCAGCCCGCGACAGGGTCCAGAGACCCAGTACTTC. Translated, it gives CASSPRQGPETQYF.

The J gene is TRBJ2-7, the V gene TRBV10-3; TRBD2 matches 9 bases. After removal of 2 bases from V and 0 bases from J, the junction contained 2 bases not matched to a gene. This CDR3 spans 15 amino acids. From germline, CDR1 is ENHRY and CDR2 SYGVKD. The CDR3 region is CAISEGSGSSYEQYF. CDR3 DNA sequence: TGTGCCATCAGTGAGGGTAGCGGGAGCTCCTACGAGCAGTACTTC.

A single count supports this clone. The chain employs TRBV2 and TRBJ1-5; D is unresolved. Germline values: CDR1 SNHLY, CDR2 FYNNEI. The germline V and J ends were trimmed by 3 bases and 4 bases, with 10 bases remaining between them. The CDR3 consists of 14 residues. DNA of the CDR3: TGTGCCAGCAGTGAGAGGCAGCAGAATCAGCCCCAGCATTTT. It yields the protein CASSERQQNQPQHF.

This clone occurred once. This chain connects TRBV6-5 to TRBJ1-2; the match to TRBD1 covers 8 bases. The junction had 5 bases not matched to a gene; V was cut back by 0 bases and J by 5 bases. The CDR3 extends over 15 amino acids. Germline values: CDR1 MNHEY, CDR2 SVGAGI. CDR3 sequence (DNA): TGTGCCAGCAGTTACTCGGGGACAGGCGAGTATGGCTACACCTTC. Its protein is CASSYSGTGEYGYTF.

The chain employs TRBV24-1 and TRBJ2-3; 9 bases are a match to TRBD2. V shed 4 bases, J shed 6 bases, and the junction held 10 bases outside the gene matches. This CDR3 comprises 16 residues. In germline, CDR1 is KGHDR, CDR2 SFDVKD. The CDR3 here is CATSDLKSGRKDTQYF. The CDR3 DNA is TGTGCCACCAGTGACCTCAAAAGCGGGAGGAAGGATACGCAGTATTTT.

This rearrangement joins TRBV7-9 to TRBJ2-3; the match to TRBD2 covers 10 bases. V was pared by 2 bases and J by 4 bases, with 0 bases of the junction left unmatched. This CDR3 has 14 residues. Germline CDR1 is SEHNR and CDR2 is FQNEAQ (reference sequence). The CDR3 nucleotides read TGTGCCAGCAGCTTACTAGCGGGAGCAGATACGCAGTATTTT. This gives the protein CASSLLAGADTQYF.